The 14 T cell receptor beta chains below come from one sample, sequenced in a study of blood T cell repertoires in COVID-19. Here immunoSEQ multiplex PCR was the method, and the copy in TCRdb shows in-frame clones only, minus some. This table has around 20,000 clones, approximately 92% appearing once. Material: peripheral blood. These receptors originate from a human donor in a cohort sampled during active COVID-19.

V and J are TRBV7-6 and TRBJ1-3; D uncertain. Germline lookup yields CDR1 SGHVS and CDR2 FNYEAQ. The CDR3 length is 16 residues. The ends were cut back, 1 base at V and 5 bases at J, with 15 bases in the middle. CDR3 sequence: CASSLVVRQRRNTIYF. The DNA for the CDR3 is TGTGCCAGCAGCTTAGTGGTGCGACAAAGAAGAAACACCATATATTTT.

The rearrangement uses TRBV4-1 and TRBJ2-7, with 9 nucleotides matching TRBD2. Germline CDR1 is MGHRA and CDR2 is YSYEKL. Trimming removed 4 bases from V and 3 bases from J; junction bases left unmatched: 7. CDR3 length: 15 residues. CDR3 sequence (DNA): TGCGCCAGCAGCCCTGGACTAGCGAGGAACTACGAGCAGTACTTC. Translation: CASSPGLARNYEQYF.

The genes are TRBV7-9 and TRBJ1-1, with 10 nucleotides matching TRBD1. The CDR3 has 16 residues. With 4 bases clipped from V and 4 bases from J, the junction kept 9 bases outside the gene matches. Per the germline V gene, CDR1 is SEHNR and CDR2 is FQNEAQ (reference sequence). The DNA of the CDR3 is TGTGCCAGCAGCTGGCGACAGGGGGCGCGGGGCACTGAAGCTTTCTTT. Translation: CASSWRQGARGTEAFF. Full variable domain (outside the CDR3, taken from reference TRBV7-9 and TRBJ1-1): DTGVSQNPRHKITKRGQNVTFRCDPISEHNRLYWYRQTLGQGPEFLTYFQNEAQLEKSRLLSDRFSAERPKGSFSTLEIQRTEQGDSAMYLCASSWRQGARGTEAFFGQGTRLTVV.

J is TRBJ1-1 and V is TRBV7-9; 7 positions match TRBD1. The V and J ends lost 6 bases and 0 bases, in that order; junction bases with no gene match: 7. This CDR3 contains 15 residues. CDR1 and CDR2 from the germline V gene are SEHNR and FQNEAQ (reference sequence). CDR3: CASSFRDRVNTEAFF. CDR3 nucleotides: TGTGCCAGCAGTTTCCGGGACAGAGTGAACACTGAAGCTTTCTTT.

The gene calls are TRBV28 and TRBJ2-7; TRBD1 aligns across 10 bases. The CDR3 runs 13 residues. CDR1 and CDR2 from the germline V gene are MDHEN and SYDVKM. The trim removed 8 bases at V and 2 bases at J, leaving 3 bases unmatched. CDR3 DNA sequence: TGTGCCAGCCGGGACAGGGGAACCTACGAGCAGTACTTC. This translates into CASRDRGTYEQYF.

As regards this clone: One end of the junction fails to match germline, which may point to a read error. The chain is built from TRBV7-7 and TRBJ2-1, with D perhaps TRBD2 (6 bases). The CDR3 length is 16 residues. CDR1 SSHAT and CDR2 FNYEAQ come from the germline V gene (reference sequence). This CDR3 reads CASSPTGVSSYNEQFF. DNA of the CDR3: TGTGCTAGCAGCCCAACGGGAGTTTCGTCCTACAATGAGCAGTTCTTC.

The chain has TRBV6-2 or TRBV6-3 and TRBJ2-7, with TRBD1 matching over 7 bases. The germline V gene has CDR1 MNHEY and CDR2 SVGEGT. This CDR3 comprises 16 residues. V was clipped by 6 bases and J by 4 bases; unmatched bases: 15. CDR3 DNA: TGTGCCAGCAGCGAATGGGCGGGCAGGGGGAGATACGAGCAGTACTTC. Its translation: CASSEWAGRGRYEQYF.

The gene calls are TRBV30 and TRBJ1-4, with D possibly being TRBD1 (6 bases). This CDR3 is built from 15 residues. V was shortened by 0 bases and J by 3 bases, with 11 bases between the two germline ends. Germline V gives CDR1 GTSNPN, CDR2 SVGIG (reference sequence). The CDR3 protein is CAWSVIGQSNEKLFF. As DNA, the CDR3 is TGTGCCTGGAGTGTAATTGGACAGTCTAATGAAAAACTGTTTTTT. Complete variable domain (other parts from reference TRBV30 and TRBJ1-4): SQTIHQWPATLVQPVGSPLSLECTVEGTSNPNLYWYRQAAGRGLQLLFYSVGIGQISSEVPQNLSASRPQDRQFILSSKKLLLSDSGFYLCAWSVIGQSNEKLFFGSGTQLSVL.

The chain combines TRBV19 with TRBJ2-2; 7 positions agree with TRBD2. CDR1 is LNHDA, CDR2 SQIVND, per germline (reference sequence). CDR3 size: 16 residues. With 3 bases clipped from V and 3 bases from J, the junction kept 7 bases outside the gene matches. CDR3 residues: CASSIGTSDYTGELFF. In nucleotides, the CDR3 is TGTGCCAGTAGTATTGGCACTAGCGACTACACCGGGGAGCTGTTTTTT.

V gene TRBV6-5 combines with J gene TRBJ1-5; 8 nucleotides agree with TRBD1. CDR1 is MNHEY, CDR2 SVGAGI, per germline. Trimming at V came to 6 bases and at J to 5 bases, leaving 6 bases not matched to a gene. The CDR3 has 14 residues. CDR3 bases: TGTGCCAGCAGCGACAGGGGCCCGGATCAGCCCCAGCATTTT. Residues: CASSDRGPDQPQHF.

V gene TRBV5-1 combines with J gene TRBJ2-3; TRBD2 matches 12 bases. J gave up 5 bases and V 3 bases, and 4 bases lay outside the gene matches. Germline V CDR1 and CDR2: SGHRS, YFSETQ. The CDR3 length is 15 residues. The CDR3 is CASSSLAGGIDTQYF. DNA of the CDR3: TGCGCCAGCAGCTCTCTAGCGGGAGGGATAGATACGCAGTATTTT.

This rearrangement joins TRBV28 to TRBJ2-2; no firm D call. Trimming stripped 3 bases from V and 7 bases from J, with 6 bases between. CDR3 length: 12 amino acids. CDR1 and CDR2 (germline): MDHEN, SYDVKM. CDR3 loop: CASSFSVGELFF. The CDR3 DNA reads TGTGCCAGCAGTTTTTCGGTCGGGGAGCTGTTTTTT.

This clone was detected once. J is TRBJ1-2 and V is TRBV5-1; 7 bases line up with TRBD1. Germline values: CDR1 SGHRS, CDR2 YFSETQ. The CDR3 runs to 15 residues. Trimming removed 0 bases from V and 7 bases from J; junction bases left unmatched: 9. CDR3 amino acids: CASSLADLTGTGYTF. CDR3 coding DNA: TGCGCCAGCAGCTTGGCCGATTTGACAGGGACTGGCTACACCTTC.

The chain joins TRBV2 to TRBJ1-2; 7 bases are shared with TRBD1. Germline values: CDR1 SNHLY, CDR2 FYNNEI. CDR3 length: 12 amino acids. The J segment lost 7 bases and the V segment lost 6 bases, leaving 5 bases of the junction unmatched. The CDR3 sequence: CASRTGWSGYTF. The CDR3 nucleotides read TGTGCCAGCAGGACAGGGTGGTCTGGCTACACCTTC.